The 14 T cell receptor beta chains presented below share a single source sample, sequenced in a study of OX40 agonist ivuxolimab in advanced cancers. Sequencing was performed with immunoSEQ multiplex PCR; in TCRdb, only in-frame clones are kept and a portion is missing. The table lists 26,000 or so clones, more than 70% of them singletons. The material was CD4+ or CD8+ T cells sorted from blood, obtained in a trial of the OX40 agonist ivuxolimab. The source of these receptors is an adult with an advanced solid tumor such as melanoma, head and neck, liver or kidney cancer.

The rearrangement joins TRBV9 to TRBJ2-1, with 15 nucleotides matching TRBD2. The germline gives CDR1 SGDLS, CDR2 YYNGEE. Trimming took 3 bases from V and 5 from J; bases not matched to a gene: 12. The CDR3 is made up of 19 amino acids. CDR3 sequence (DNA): TGTGCCAGCAGCGCGAGGGTCCCGGGACTAGCGGGGGGCGACAATGAGCAGTTCTTC. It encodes CASSARVPGLAGGDNEQFF.

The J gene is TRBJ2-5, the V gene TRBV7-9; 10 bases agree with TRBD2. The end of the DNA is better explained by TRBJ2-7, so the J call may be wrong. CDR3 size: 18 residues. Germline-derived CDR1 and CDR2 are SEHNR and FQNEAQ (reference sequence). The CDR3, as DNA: TGTGCCAGCAGCTTAGGCTTAGCGGGGGGTAGGAGCTCCTACGAGCAGTACTTC. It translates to CASSLGLAGGRSSYEQYF.

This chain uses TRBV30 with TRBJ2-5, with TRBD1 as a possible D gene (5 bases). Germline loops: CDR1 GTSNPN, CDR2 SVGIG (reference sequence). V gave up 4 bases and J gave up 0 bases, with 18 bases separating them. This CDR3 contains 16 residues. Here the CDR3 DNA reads TGTGCCTGGACCACCTTCCCCAGACAGCACCAAGAGACCCAGTACTTC. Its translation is CAWTTFPRQHQETQYF.

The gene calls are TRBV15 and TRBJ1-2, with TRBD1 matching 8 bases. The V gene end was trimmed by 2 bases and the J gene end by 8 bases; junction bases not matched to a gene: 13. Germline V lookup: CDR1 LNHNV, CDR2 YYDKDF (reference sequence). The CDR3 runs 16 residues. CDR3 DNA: TGTGCCACCAGCAGATACACCGGACAGGGAAGGAGCGGCTACACCTTC. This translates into CATSRYTGQGRSGYTF.

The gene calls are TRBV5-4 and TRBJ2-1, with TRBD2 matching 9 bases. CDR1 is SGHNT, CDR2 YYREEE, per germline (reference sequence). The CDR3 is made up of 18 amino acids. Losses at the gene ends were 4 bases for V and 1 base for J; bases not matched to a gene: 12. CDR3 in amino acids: CASSPRAGGRISYNEQFF. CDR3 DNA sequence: TGTGCCAGCAGCCCCCGGGCGGGGGGGCGGATATCCTACAATGAGCAGTTCTTC.

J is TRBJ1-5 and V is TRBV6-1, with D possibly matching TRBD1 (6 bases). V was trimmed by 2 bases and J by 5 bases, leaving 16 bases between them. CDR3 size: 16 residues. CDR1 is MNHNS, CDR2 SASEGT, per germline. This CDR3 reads CASSEMEGVVYQPQHF. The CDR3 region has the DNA TGTGCCAGCAGTGAAATGGAGGGGGTGGTGTATCAGCCCCAGCATTTT.

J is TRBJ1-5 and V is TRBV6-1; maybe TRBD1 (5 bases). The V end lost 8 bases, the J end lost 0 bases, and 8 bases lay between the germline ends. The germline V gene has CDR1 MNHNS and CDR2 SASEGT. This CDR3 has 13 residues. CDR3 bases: TGTGCCAGCGGGGACTATAGCAATCAGCCCCAGCATTTT. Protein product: CASGDYSNQPQHF.

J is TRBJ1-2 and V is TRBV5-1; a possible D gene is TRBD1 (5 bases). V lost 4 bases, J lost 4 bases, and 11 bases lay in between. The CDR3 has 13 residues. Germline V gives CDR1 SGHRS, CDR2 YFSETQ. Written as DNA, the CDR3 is TGCGCCAGCAGCCTGGAGGGGATCTATGGCTACACCTTC. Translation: CASSLEGIYGYTF.

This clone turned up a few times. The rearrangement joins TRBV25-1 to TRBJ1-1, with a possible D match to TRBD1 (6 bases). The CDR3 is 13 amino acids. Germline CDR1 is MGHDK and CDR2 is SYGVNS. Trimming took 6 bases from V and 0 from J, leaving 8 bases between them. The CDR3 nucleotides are TGTGCCAGCAGATGGGGGCTGAACACTGAAGCTTTCTTT. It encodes CASRWGLNTEAFF.

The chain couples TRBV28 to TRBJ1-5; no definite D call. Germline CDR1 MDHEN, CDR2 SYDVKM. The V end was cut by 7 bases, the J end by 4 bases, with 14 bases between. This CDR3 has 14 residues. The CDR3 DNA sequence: TGTGCCAGCACTTTCGCTTCGGGGAATCAGCCCCAGCATTTT. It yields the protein CASTFASGNQPQHF.

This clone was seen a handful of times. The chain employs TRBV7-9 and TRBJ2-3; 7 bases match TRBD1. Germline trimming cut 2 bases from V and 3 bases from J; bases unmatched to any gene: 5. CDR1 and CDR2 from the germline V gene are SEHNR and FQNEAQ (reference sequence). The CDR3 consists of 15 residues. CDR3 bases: TGTGCCAGCAGCTTAAGGGGGCTGGGGACAGATACGCAGTATTTT. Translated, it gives CASSLRGLGTDTQYF.

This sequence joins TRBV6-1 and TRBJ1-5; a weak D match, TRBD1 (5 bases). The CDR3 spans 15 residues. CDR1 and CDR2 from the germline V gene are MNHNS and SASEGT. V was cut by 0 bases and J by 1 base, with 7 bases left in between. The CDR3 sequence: CASSEAQGSNQPQHF. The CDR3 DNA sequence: TGTGCCAGCAGTGAAGCGCAGGGAAGCAATCAGCCCCAGCATTTT.

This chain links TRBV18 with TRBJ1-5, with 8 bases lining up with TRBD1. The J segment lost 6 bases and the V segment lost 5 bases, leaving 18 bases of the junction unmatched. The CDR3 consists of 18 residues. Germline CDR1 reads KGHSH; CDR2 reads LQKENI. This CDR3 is CASSSTGTGLASGQPQHF. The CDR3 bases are TGTGCCAGCTCATCGACCGGGACAGGTCTCGCATCGGGTCAGCCCCAGCATTTT.

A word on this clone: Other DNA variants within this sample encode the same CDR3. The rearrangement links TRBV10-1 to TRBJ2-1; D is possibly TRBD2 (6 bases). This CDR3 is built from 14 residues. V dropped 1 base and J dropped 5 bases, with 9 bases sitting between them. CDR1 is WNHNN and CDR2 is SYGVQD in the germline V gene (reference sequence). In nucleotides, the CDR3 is TGCGCCAGCAGTGAGTGGGGGGTCGACAATGAGCAGTTCTTC. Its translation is CASSEWGVDNEQFF.